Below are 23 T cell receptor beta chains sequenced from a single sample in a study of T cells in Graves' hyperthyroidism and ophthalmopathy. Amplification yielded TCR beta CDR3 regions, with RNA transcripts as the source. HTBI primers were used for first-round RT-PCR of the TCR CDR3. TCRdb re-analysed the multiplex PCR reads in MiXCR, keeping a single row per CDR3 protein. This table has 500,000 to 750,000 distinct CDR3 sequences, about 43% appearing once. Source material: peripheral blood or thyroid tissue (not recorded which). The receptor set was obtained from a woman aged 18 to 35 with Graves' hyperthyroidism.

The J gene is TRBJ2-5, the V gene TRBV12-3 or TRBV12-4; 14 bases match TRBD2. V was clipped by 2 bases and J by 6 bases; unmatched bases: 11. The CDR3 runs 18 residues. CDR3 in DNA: TGTGCCAGCAGTTTATCCGGGACTAGCGGGAGTTTTAGCAAGACCCAGTACTTC. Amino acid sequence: CASSLSGTSGSFSKTQYF.

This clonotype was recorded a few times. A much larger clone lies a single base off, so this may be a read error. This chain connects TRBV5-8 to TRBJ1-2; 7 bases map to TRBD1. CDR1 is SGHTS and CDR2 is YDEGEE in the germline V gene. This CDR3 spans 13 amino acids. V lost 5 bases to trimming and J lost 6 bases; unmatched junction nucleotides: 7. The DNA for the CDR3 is TGTGCCAGCAGTTCCGGGACAGTGGATGGCTACACCTTC. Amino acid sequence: CASSSGTVDGYTF.

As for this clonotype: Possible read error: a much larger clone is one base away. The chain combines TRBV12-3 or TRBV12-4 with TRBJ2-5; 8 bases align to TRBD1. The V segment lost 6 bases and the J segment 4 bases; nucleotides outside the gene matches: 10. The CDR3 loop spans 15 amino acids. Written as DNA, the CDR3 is TGTGCCAGCAGCCACTGGGACAGGATGGGAGAGACCCAGTACTTC. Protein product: CASSHWDRMGETQYF.

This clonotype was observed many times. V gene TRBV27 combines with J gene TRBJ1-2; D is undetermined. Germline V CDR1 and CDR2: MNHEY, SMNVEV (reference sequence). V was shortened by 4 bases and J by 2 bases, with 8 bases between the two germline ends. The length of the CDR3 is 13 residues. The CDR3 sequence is CASSSSENYGYTF. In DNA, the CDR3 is TGTGCCAGCAGTTCCTCAGAGAACTATGGCTACACCTTC.

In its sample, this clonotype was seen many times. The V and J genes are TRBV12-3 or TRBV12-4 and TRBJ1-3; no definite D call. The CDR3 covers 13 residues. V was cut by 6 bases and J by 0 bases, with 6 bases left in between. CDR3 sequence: CASRLSSGNTIYF. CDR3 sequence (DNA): TGTGCCAGCAGACTAAGCTCTGGAAACACCATATATTTT.

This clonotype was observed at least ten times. The CDR3 nucleotides are TGTGCCAGCAGCTTAGCGCTAATTGGGCAGGGGTATGGAGAGACCCAGTACTTC. This translates into CASSLALIGQGYGETQYF. The rearrangement joins TRBV7-8 to TRBJ2-5; D might be TRBD1 (6 bases). CDR1 SGHVS and CDR2 FQNEAQ come from the germline V gene. The CDR3 spans 18 residues. Trimming stripped 0 bases from V and 4 bases from J, with 21 bases between.

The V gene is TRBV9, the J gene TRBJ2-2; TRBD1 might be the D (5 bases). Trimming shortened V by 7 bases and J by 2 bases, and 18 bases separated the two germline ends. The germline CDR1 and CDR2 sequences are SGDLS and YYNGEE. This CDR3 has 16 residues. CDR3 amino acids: CASPLMTASNTGELFF. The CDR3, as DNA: TGTGCCAGCCCGTTGATGACAGCGAGCAACACCGGGGAGCTGTTTTTT.

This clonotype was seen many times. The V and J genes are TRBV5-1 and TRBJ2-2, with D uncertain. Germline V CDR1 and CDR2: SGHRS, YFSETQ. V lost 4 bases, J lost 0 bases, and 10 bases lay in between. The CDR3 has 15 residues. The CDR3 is CASSERSTNTGELFF. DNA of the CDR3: TGCGCCAGCAGCGAACGATCCACGAACACCGGGGAGCTGTTTTTT.

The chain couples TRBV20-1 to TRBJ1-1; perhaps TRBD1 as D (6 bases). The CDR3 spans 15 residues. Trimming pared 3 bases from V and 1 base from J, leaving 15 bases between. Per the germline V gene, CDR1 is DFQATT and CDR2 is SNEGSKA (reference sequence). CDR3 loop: CSASSAGTSNTEAFF. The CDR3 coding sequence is TGCAGTGCTAGCTCAGCGGGGACATCGAACACTGAAGCTTTCTTT.

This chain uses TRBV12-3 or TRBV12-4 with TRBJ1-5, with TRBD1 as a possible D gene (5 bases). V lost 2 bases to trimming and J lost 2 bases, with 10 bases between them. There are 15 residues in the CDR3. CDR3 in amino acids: CASSLYTGRNQPQHF. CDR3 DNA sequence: TGTGCCAGCAGTTTATATACGGGACGCAATCAGCCCCAGCATTTT.

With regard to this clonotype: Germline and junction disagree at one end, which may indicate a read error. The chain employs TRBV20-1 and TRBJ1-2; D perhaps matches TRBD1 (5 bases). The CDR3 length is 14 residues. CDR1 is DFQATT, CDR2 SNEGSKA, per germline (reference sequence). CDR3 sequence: CSARGAQTDYGYTF. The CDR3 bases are TGTAGTGCTAGAGGCGCGCAGACAGACTATGGCTACACCTTC.

The CDR3 is CASVEDTGTDYLEKLFF. CDR3 coding DNA: TGTGCCAGCGTAGAAGACACCGGCACAGACTATCTCGAAAAACTGTTTTTT. The chain recombines TRBV7-9 with TRBJ1-4; no clear D. Between the trimmed V and J ends, which lost 8 bases and 8 bases, there was a span of 27 bases. Per the germline V gene, CDR1 is SEHNR and CDR2 is FQNEAQ (reference sequence). The CDR3 runs 17 residues.

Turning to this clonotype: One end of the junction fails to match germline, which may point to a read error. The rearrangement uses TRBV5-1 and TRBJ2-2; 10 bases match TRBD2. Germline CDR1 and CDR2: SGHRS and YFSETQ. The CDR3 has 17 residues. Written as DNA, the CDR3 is TGCGCCAGCAGCTCCCGGCGCACTAGCGGGAACGCCGGGGAGCTGTTTTTT. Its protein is CASSSRRTSGNAGELFF.

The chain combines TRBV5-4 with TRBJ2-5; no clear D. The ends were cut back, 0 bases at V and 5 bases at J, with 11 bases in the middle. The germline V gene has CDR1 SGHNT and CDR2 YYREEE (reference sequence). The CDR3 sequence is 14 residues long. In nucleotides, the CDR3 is TGTGCCAGCAGCTTGGGGAACCGGTTGGAGACCCAGTACTTC. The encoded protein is CASSLGNRLETQYF.

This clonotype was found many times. This CDR3 reads CASSSGGRSGRNYEQYF. The CDR3 DNA sequence: TGTGCCAGCAGTTCCGGGGGGCGTAGCGGGAGGAACTACGAGCAGTACTTC. This chain connects TRBV28 to TRBJ2-7; 10 bases match TRBD2. The trim removed 4 bases at V and 3 bases at J, leaving 12 bases unmatched. The germline CDR1 and CDR2 sequences are MDHEN and SYDVKM. The length of the CDR3 is 17 residues.

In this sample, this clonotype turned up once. The chain's CDR3 is CATSATGTGRDTGELFF. CDR3 in DNA: TGTGCCACCAGTGCTACCGGGACAGGGAGGGACACCGGGGAGCTGTTTTTT. The chain links TRBV24-1 to TRBJ2-2; 9 positions match TRBD1. The CDR3 runs 17 residues. Germline V gives CDR1 KGHDR, CDR2 SFDVKD. Losses at the gene ends were 5 bases for V and 3 bases for J; bases not matched to a gene: 9.

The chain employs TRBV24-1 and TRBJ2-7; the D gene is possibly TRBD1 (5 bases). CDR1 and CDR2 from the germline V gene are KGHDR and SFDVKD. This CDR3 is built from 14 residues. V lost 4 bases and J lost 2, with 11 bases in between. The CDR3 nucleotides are TGTGCCACCAGTGACCCGGACAATACCTACGAGCAGTACTTC. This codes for CATSDPDNTYEQYF.

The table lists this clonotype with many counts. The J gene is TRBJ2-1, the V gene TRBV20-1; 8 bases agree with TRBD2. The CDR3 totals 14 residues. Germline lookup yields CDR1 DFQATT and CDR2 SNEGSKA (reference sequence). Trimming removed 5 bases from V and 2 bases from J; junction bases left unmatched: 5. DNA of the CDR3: TGCAGTGCTGGTCTTAGCGGGACCTACAATGAGCAGTTCTTC. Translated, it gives CSAGLSGTYNEQFF.

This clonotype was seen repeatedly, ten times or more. This chain's CDR3 is CASSSLQATNEKLFF. In nucleotides, the CDR3 is TGTGCCAGCAGCTCCCTCCAAGCAACTAATGAAAAACTGTTTTTT. The chain has TRBV11-2 and TRBJ1-4; D is ambiguous. Trimming pared 4 bases from V and 0 bases from J, leaving 9 bases between. There are 15 residues in the CDR3. Germline CDR1 reads SGHAT; CDR2 reads FQNNGV.

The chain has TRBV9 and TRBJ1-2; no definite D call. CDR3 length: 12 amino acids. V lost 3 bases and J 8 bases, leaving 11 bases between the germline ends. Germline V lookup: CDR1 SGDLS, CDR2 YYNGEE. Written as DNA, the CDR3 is TGTGCCAGCAGCGCCTTTCTGGCGGGCTACACCTTC. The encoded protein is CASSAFLAGYTF.

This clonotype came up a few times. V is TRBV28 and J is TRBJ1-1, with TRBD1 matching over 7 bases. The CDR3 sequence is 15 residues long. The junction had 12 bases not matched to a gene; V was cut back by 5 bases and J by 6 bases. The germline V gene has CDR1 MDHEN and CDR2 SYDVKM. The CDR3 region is CASSVTGDPGAEAFF. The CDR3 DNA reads TGTGCCAGCAGTGTTACAGGGGACCCAGGGGCTGAAGCTTTCTTT.

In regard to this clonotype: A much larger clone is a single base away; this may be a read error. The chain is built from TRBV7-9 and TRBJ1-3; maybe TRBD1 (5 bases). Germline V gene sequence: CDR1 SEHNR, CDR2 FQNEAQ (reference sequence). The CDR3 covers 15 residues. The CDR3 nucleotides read TGTGCCAGCAGCCAGGACATGTTATCGGGAAACACCATGTATTTT. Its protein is CASSQDMLSGNTMYF.

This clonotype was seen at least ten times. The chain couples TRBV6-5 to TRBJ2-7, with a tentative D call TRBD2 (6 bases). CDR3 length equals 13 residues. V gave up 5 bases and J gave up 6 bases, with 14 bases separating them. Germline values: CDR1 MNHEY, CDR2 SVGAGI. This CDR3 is CASSTRGWGEQYF. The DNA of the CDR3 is TGTGCCAGCAGTACGCGGGGTTGGGGCGAGCAGTACTTC.